The 21 T cell receptor beta chains reported below all come from one sample, sequenced in a study of HIV-infected patients and healthy controls. Whole blood was used without fractionation, so all unsorted peripheral T cells were included. Reverse transcription used about 510 ng RNA and constant-region primers for alpha and beta. Using multiplexing indices, alpha and beta chain libraries were generated apart by chain-specific third strand synthesis. TCRdb re-analysed the 5' RACE reads in MiXCR, keeping a single row per CDR3 protein. This table holds roughly 9,800 distinct CDR3 sequences, around 8% found once. Sequenced sample: blood. Source of these receptors: an adult in good health.

In this sample, this clonotype is medium-sized. The V gene is TRBV7-2, the J gene TRBJ2-3; tentative D call: TRBD1 (6 bases). Germline V gives CDR1 SGHTA, CDR2 FQGNSA. The CDR3 contains 16 residues. V was pared by 1 base and J by 0 bases, with 11 bases between. The CDR3 coding sequence is TGTGCCAGCAGCTTAGAGGGGGACCTCAGCACAGATACGCAGTATTTT. Residues: CASSLEGDLSTDTQYF.

The V and J genes are TRBV6-5 and TRBJ2-1, with TRBD2 matching over 8 bases. The CDR3 covers 20 residues. Looked up from germline, CDR1 is MNHEY and CDR2 is SVGAGI. V was pared by 3 bases and J by 2 bases, with 18 bases of the junction left unmatched. The CDR3 DNA reads TGTGCCAGCAGTTATTTAGTAGGGCGCGGGGGGCGGGGAGCCTACAATGAGCAGTTCTTC. Translating it yields CASSYLVGRGGRGAYNEQFF.

This clonotype came up many times. The chain uses TRBV10-1 and TRBJ2-2, with 8 bases that match TRBD1. V was clipped by 3 bases and J by 2 bases; unmatched bases: 14. The CDR3 runs 19 residues. Germline CDR1 WNHNN, CDR2 SYGVQD (reference sequence). CDR3 coding DNA: TGCGCCAGCAGTGATAGTACAGGGGGATTTAAAAGAAACACCGGGGAGCTGTTTTTT. Protein sequence: CASSDSTGGFKRNTGELFF.

The chain couples TRBV12-3 or TRBV12-4 to TRBJ2-4; D is ambiguous. This CDR3 contains 13 residues. V dropped 5 bases and J dropped 8 bases, with 13 bases sitting between them. As DNA, the CDR3 is TGTGCCAGCAGTGTAACCCGGAGTCACATTCAGTACTTC. Protein product: CASSVTRSHIQYF.

This clonotype has only a few counts. The rearrangement links TRBV6-5 to TRBJ2-3; D unclear. Germline CDR1 is MNHEY and CDR2 is SVGAGI. Trimming stripped 0 bases from V and 4 bases from J, with 8 bases between. The CDR3 totals 14 residues. CDR3 loop: CASSYSASPDTQYF. In nucleotides, the CDR3 is TGTGCCAGCAGTTACTCGGCCTCGCCAGATACGCAGTATTTT.

The V gene is TRBV7-6, the J gene TRBJ2-1; TRBD2 matches 11 bases. The CDR3 contains 19 residues. The germline CDR1 and CDR2 sequences are SGHVS and FNYEAQ. The junction had 17 bases not matched to a gene; V was cut back by 4 bases and J by 6 bases. CDR3 region: CASSSSSPTLAGAPNEQFF. The CDR3 DNA reads as TGTGCCAGCAGCTCCTCTAGCCCCACACTAGCGGGAGCCCCCAATGAGCAGTTCTTC.

The chain carries TRBV12-3 or TRBV12-4 and TRBJ1-5; D remains ambiguous. The CDR3 runs 14 residues. Trimming pared 3 bases from V and 5 bases from J, leaving 11 bases between. This CDR3 reads CASSFSVSYQPQHF. The CDR3 DNA reads TGTGCCAGCAGTTTTTCGGTCAGCTATCAGCCCCAGCATTTT.

This clonotype was counted ten times or more. The chain employs TRBV20-1 and TRBJ1-2; the match to TRBD1 covers 7 bases. CDR3 length equals 14 residues. The V segment lost 5 bases and the J segment 6 bases; nucleotides outside the gene matches: 12. Germline-derived CDR1 and CDR2 are DFQATT and SNEGSKA (reference sequence). The CDR3 DNA reads TGCAGTGCTCAAGTCGCCGACAGGGTAGATGGCTACACCTTC. Amino acid sequence: CSAQVADRVDGYTF.

In its sample, this clonotype was seen many times. The genes are TRBV12-3 or TRBV12-4 and TRBJ1-2; TRBD1 matches at 7 bases. The CDR3 consists of 18 residues. J gave up 3 bases and V 6 bases, and 19 bases lay outside the gene matches. The CDR3 sequence is CASRPRGQLNLLDYGYTF. In DNA form, the CDR3 reads TGTGCCAGCAGGCCTAGGGGACAGCTAAACCTCCTGGACTATGGCTACACCTTC.

This clonotype was found many times. The chain couples TRBV30 to TRBJ1-2; a possible D gene is TRBD1 (6 bases). CDR3 length: 18 residues. V dropped 3 bases and J dropped 14 bases, with 37 bases sitting between them. Germline loops: CDR1 GTSNPN, CDR2 SVGIG (reference sequence). The CDR3 protein is CAWRYYHGRDILSMAPTF. The DNA for the CDR3 is TGTGCCTGGAGGTACTACCATGGACGGGACATACTTTCTATGGCTCCAACCTTC.

The J gene is TRBJ1-3, the V gene TRBV20-1; a possible D gene is TRBD1 (5 bases). The CDR3 length is 13 residues. Trimming stripped 6 bases from V and 2 bases from J, with 11 bases between. CDR1 and CDR2 from the germline V gene are DFQATT and SNEGSKA (reference sequence). In DNA, the CDR3 is TGCAGTGCAACTAGGGGCCCTGGAAACACCATATATTTT. Its protein product is CSATRGPGNTIYF.

This clonotype was counted ten times or more. V gene TRBV30 combines with J gene TRBJ2-1; 10 bases are a match to TRBD2. The CDR3 contains 16 residues. CDR1 GTSNPN and CDR2 SVGIG come from the germline V gene (reference sequence). The ends lost 2 bases at V and 5 bases at J; junction bases unmatched: 9. The CDR3 is CAWSFSGLAKNNEQFF. DNA of the CDR3: TGTGCCTGGAGTTTTTCGGGACTAGCGAAAAACAATGAGCAGTTCTTC. Drawing the rest from reference TRBV30 and TRBJ2-1, the complete variable domain is SQTIHQWPATLVQPVGSPLSLECTVEGTSNPNLYWYRQAAGRGLQLLFYSVGIGQISSEVPQNLSASRPQDRQFILSSKKLLLSDSGFYLCAWSFSGLAKNNEQFFGPGTRLTVL.

This clonotype rates as medium-sized. This rearrangement joins TRBV28 to TRBJ2-2; 10 bases line up with TRBD2. The germline gives CDR1 MDHEN, CDR2 SYDVKM. V dropped 9 bases and J dropped 5; count of bases not matched to a gene: 9. The CDR3 has 15 amino acids. In DNA form, the CDR3 reads TGTGCCAGTTCCCTAGCGGGAGTGGTGACCGGGGAGCTGTTTTTT. It is translated as CASSLAGVVTGELFF.

This clonotype is deemed medium-sized. V usage is TRBV6-1 and J usage is TRBJ1-5; 8 bases are a match to TRBD1. Germline values: CDR1 MNHNS, CDR2 SASEGT. V was pared by 3 bases and J by 4 bases, with 8 bases of the junction left unmatched. This CDR3 has 16 residues. The CDR3 sequence is CASSDPSRGLNQPQHF. The CDR3 bases are TGTGCCAGCAGTGACCCCAGCAGGGGGCTTAATCAGCCCCAGCATTTT.

This sequence joins TRBV29-1 and TRBJ2-1; D may be TRBD2 (6 bases). The CDR3 totals 15 residues. Trimming cost V 6 bases and J 0 bases, with 15 bases left between them. Germline lookup yields CDR1 SQVTM and CDR2 ANQGSEA. CDR3 DNA: TGCAGCGTAGTCGATGGAGGGAGCTCCTACAATGAGCAGTTCTTC. Its translation is CSVVDGGSSYNEQFF.

Many counts were recorded for this clonotype. The chain carries TRBV7-9 and TRBJ1-2; D may be TRBD1 (6 bases). Germline CDR1 SEHNR, CDR2 FQNEAQ (reference sequence). Trimming took off 1 base at V and 6 bases at J, with 15 bases between the two ends. CDR3 length equals 15 residues. The CDR3 coding sequence is TGTGCCAGCAGCTTAGAGTTTCAGGGACACAATGGCTACACCTTC. This encodes CASSLEFQGHNGYTF.

In this sample, this clonotype turned up many times. The CDR3 DNA reads TGTGCCAGCAGCTCCCCACGGGTCGGTAATGCGAATTCACCCCTCCACTTT. Amino acids: CASSSPRVGNANSPLHF. The V gene is TRBV7-9, the J gene TRBJ1-6; D is uncertain. Germline CDR1 is SEHNR and CDR2 is FQNEAQ (reference sequence). The CDR3 runs 17 residues. V lost 4 bases to trimming and J lost 7 bases, with 20 bases between them.

This clonotype has at least ten counts. V is TRBV5-4 and J is TRBJ2-5, with 7 nucleotides matching TRBD2. V shed 2 bases and J 4 bases; nucleotides not matched to a gene: 2. The CDR3 runs 13 residues. CDR1 and CDR2 (germline): SGHNT, YYREEE (reference sequence). The CDR3 region is CASSFERGETQYF. CDR3 DNA sequence: TGTGCCAGCAGCTTTGAGCGGGGAGAGACCCAGTACTTC.

This clonotype was picked up many times. V gene TRBV20-1 combines with J gene TRBJ2-3; perhaps D is TRBD1 or TRBD2 (5 bases each). CDR1 and CDR2 (germline): DFQATT, SNEGSKA (reference sequence). The V end was cut by 6 bases, the J end by 4 bases, with 17 bases between. CDR3 size: 14 residues. The chain's CDR3 is CSAPTGGPSDTQYF. In DNA, the CDR3 is TGCAGTGCGCCGACTGGGGGACCCTCAGATACGCAGTATTTT.

In its sample, this clonotype was seen a few times. The chain uses TRBV20-1 and TRBJ2-5; D call uncertain. There are 12 residues in the CDR3. The V gene's germline CDR1 is DFQATT and CDR2 SNEGSKA (reference sequence). The V end was cut by 6 bases, the J end by 2 bases, with 10 bases between. The CDR3 loop reads CSAETQQETQYF. Written as DNA, the CDR3 is TGCAGTGCGGAGACACAGCAAGAGACCCAGTACTTC.

This clonotype counts as medium-sized. The V gene is TRBV20-1, the J gene TRBJ2-3; D possibly corresponds to TRBD1 (6 bases). V lost 3 bases, J lost 0 bases, and 10 bases lay in between. The germline V gene has CDR1 DFQATT and CDR2 SNEGSKA (reference sequence). The CDR3 runs to 14 residues. CDR3 protein: CSASEGVSTDTQYF. CDR3 in DNA: TGCAGTGCTAGCGAGGGGGTTAGCACAGATACGCAGTATTTT.